What follows are 21 T cell receptor beta chains derived from one specimen sequenced in a study of blood T cell repertoires in COVID-19. Sequencing used immunoSEQ multiplex PCR; TCRdb keeps in-frame clones, though not all of them. The sample shows about 45,000 clones, 85% to 90% of them seen only once. Sequencing input: peripheral blood. Receptor source: a human donor in a cohort sampled during active COVID-19.

The chain carries TRBV19 and TRBJ1-6; D unresolved. The length of the CDR3 is 12 residues. The ends were cut back, 5 bases at V and 11 bases at J, with 10 bases in the middle. Per the germline V gene, CDR1 is LNHDA and CDR2 is SQIVND (reference sequence). The DNA of the CDR3 is TGTGCCAGTAGTCCGTCCTATCCACCCCTCCACTTT. It encodes CASSPSYPPLHF.

This clone appeared once. The V call is TRBV13, the J call TRBJ2-7; TRBD1 agrees at 7 bases. The CDR3 is 14 residues long. With V trimmed by 0 bases and J by 6 bases, 5 bases remained unmatched. The germline CDR1 and CDR2 sequences are PRHDT and FYEKMQ (reference sequence). CDR3 protein: CASSLGAAGGEQYF. Written as DNA, the CDR3 is TGTGCCAGCAGCTTAGGAGCCGCAGGGGGCGAGCAGTACTTC.

A remark on this clone: Sequence at one end of the junction differs from germline and may be a read error. The chain combines TRBV7-7 with TRBJ1-2; a possible D gene is TRBD1 (6 bases). Germline values: CDR1 SSHAT, CDR2 FNYEAQ (reference sequence). The CDR3 is 14 residues long. The CDR3 DNA reads as TGTGCTAGCAGCCCAATAACAGGGAACTATGGCTACACCTTC. It codes for CASSPITGNYGYTF.

In DNA, the CDR3 is TGCACCAGCATGACGGGGGGGGGCTACAATGAGCAGTTCTTC. This encodes CTSMTGGGYNEQFF. The chain employs TRBV1 and TRBJ2-1; the table's TRBD2 call for D was not verified on the DNA. TRBV1 is reported as a pseudogene. The CDR3 is 14 amino acids.

The chain couples TRBV2 to TRBJ2-3; 8 bases fit TRBD1. Germline V gene sequence: CDR1 SNHLY, CDR2 FYNNEI. V trimming: 4 bases; J trimming: 3 bases; junction bases outside the gene matches: 6. The CDR3 sequence is 15 residues long. Here the CDR3 reads CASSGGQGGTDTQYF. CDR3 bases: TGTGCCAGCAGTGGAGGACAGGGTGGAACAGATACGCAGTATTTT.

This chain joins TRBV5-1 and TRBJ1-4; 8 nucleotides line up with TRBD1. CDR3 length equals 15 residues. Germline V gives CDR1 SGHRS, CDR2 YFSETQ. The V and J ends lost 4 bases and 5 bases, in that order; junction bases with no gene match: 7. CDR3 in amino acids: CASSADRVTNEKLFF. Written as DNA, the CDR3 is TGCGCCAGCAGCGCGGACAGGGTGACAAATGAAAAACTGTTTTTT.

The genes are TRBV5-1 and TRBJ2-3; 9 nucleotides line up with TRBD2. Trimming cost V 7 bases and J 4 bases; bases outside gene matches: 7. The CDR3 covers 14 residues. CDR1 is SGHRS, CDR2 YFSETQ, per germline. The CDR3 region has the DNA TGCGCCAGCTGGGGCGGGGGGGGCCCAGATACGCAGTATTTT. Its protein product is CASWGGGGPDTQYF.

The rearrangement uses TRBV25-1 and TRBJ2-1; 11 nucleotides line up with TRBD2. Germline V gene data show CDR1 as MGHDK and CDR2 as SYGVNS. V lost 2 bases, J lost 9 bases, and 3 bases stayed unmatched. The CDR3 is 14 residues long. CDR3 bases: TGTGCCAGCAGTGAACTAGCGGGGGGAAGTGAGCAGTTCTTC. Amino acids: CASSELAGGSEQFF.

The chain combines TRBV12-5 with TRBJ2-7, with D possibly being TRBD2 (7 bases). The V end lost 5 bases, the J end lost 3 bases, and 17 bases lay between the germline ends. Germline CDR1 reads LGHNT; CDR2 reads FRNRAP. This CDR3 is 15 amino acids long. CDR3 in amino acids: CASGGSGGPIYEQYF. The DNA of the CDR3 is TGTGCTAGTGGTGGTTCGGGGGGCCCGATCTACGAGCAGTACTTC.

This chain joins TRBV5-5 and TRBJ2-7, with D possibly being TRBD1 (7 bases). The length of the CDR3 is 20 residues. Germline V gives CDR1 SGHKS, CDR2 YYEKEE (reference sequence). The V end was cut by 2 bases, the J end by 0 bases, with 27 bases between. The CDR3 spells CASSFYTGAGSSVLSYEQYF. CDR3 coding DNA: TGTGCCAGCAGCTTCTATACAGGGGCCGGGAGCTCAGTTCTCTCCTACGAGCAGTACTTC.

J is TRBJ1-4 and V is TRBV4-3, with D tentatively TRBD1 (6 bases). CDR1 LGHNA and CDR2 YSLEER come from the germline V gene. V was cut by 1 base and J by 6 bases, with 15 bases left in between. The CDR3 is 16 residues long. CDR3 coding DNA: TGCGCCAGCAGCCAAGGTTACAGGGTATCTGATGAAAAACTGTTTTTT. It specifies CASSQGYRVSDEKLFF.

The chain combines TRBV7-3 with TRBJ1-2; D perhaps matches TRBD1 (5 bases). CDR1 is SGHTA, CDR2 FQGTGA, per germline. V lost 1 base and J 3 bases, leaving 15 bases between the germline ends. The CDR3 has 16 residues. CDR3 loop: CASSLIGGQGDYGYTF. CDR3 DNA: TGTGCCAGCAGCTTAATTGGAGGGCAGGGAGACTATGGCTACACCTTC. Using reference TRBV7-3 and TRBJ1-2 for the parts outside the CDR3, the full variable domain is GAGVSQTPSNKVTEKGKYVELRCDPISGHTALYWYRQSLGQGPEFLIYFQGTGAADDSGLPNDRFFAVRPEGSVSTLKIQRTERGDSAVYLCASSLIGGQGDYGYTFGSGTRLTVV.

The chain recombines TRBV28 with TRBJ2-3; D may be TRBD2 (6 bases). The germline V gene encodes CDR1 MDHEN and CDR2 SYDVKM. The CDR3 length is 14 residues. The V end lost 7 bases, the J end lost 1 base, and 12 bases lay between the germline ends. DNA of the CDR3: TGTGCCAGCATAACGGGCGGGGGCACAGATACGCAGTATTTT. Translated: CASITGGGTDTQYF.

This chain links TRBV5-1 with TRBJ2-1, with 8 bases lining up with TRBD1. Germline V gene sequence: CDR1 SGHRS, CDR2 YFSETQ. J was trimmed by 8 bases and V by 1 base; bases with no gene match: 5. This CDR3 spans 14 amino acids. The DNA of the CDR3 is TGCGCCAGCAGCTTGCAGGGGGCAGGGTATGAGCAGTTCTTC. This gives the protein CASSLQGAGYEQFF.

The chain carries TRBV5-1 and TRBJ2-6; 7 bases are shared with TRBD1. The germline V gene encodes CDR1 SGHRS and CDR2 YFSETQ. The V and J ends lost 0 bases and 1 base, in that order; junction bases with no gene match: 10. CDR3 length: 19 amino acids. CDR3 loop: CASSLEATGVYSGANVLTF. DNA for the CDR3: TGCGCCAGCAGCTTGGAGGCTACAGGGGTTTATTCTGGGGCCAACGTCCTGACTTTC. The full variable domain, completed using reference TRBV5-1 and TRBJ2-6, is KAGVTQTPRYLIKTRGQQVTLSCSPISGHRSVSWYQQTPGQGLQFLFEYFSETQRNKGNFPGRFSGRQFSNSRSEMNVSTLELGDSALYLCASSLEATGVYSGANVLTFGAGSRLTVL.

J is TRBJ1-1 and V is TRBV28; D unclear. Trimming took off 5 bases at V and 2 bases at J, with 9 bases between the two ends. The length of the CDR3 is 13 residues. The germline V gene encodes CDR1 MDHEN and CDR2 SYDVKM. In DNA, the CDR3 is TGTGCCAGCAGTGATCGGTTAAACACTGAAGCTTTCTTT. Protein product: CASSDRLNTEAFF.

The CDR3 is CAKDWDVNQPQHF. CDR3 sequence (DNA): TGTGCCAAGGACTGGGATGTCAATCAGCCCCAGCATTTT. V and J are TRBV5-8 and TRBJ1-5; no clear D gene. The germline V gene encodes CDR1 SGHTS and CDR2 YDEGEE. This CDR3 is 13 amino acids long. V lost 9 bases and J 3 bases, leaving 13 bases between the germline ends. The full variable domain, with the rest looked up from reference TRBV5-8 and TRBJ1-5, is EAGVTQSPTHLIKTRGQQATLRCSPISGHTSVYWYQQALGLGLQFLLWYDEGEERNRGNFPPRFSGRQFPNYSSELNVNALELEDSALYLCAKDWDVNQPQHFGDGTRLSIL.

The V call is TRBV7-2, the J call TRBJ1-5; D might be TRBD1 (5 bases). V lost 5 bases and J lost 3, with 14 bases in between. The germline CDR1 and CDR2 sequences are SGHTA and FQGNSA. CDR3 length: 15 residues. CDR3 in DNA: TGTGCCAGCAGCCTCCAGGGAAGTACCAATCAGCCCCAGCATTTT. Protein: CASSLQGSTNQPQHF.

V usage is TRBV19 and J usage is TRBJ2-7, with 8 bases aligning to TRBD1. CDR1 and CDR2 (germline): LNHDA, SQIVND (reference sequence). V trimming: 6 bases; J trimming: 4 bases; junction bases outside the gene matches: 2. The CDR3 totals 12 residues. DNA of the CDR3: TGTGCCAGTAGAGGACAGGGATACGAGCAGTACTTC. Amino acid sequence: CASRGQGYEQYF.

This clone came up a few times. The chain employs TRBV6-5 and TRBJ1-3; D gene ambiguous. Germline loops: CDR1 MNHEY, CDR2 SVGAGI. Trimming pared 3 bases from V and 0 bases from J, leaving 9 bases between. The CDR3 has 15 residues. CDR3 loop: CASSYSASSGNTIYF. The CDR3 DNA reads TGTGCCAGCAGTTATTCAGCGAGCTCTGGAAACACCATATATTTT.

This rearrangement joins TRBV9 to TRBJ2-2, with D possibly being TRBD1 (7 bases). Germline V gives CDR1 SGDLS, CDR2 YYNGEE. This CDR3 has 14 amino acids. V lost 4 bases to trimming and J lost 7 bases, with 14 bases between them. In nucleotides, the CDR3 is TGTGCCAGCAGCTCTCACAGGGGAGGCGGGGAGCTGTTTTTT. It is translated as CASSSHRGGGELFF. Combining the CDR3 with reference TRBV9 and TRBJ2-2 gives the whole variable domain DSGVTQTPKHLITATGQRVTLRCSPRSGDLSVYWYQQSLDQGLQFLIQYYNGEERAKGNILERFSAQQFPDLHSELNLSSLELGDSALYFCASSSHRGGGELFFGEGSRLTVL.